This TCR beta chain was sequenced in a study of molecular identifiers for immune sequencing clone quantification. Methods described previously, with TCR primers listed, were used for bulk TCR libraries. TCRdb reanalysed the PCR reads using MiXCR and keeps one entry per CDR3 protein. This sample yields approximately 320,000 distinct CDR3 sequences, of which roughly a quarter are seen a single time; around 0.74% belongs to the top ten. This clonotype was observed a handful of times. Using a CD8+CD4-CCR7+CD45RA+ phenotype, naive CD8 T cells were sorted. The V end lost 0 bases, the J end lost 3 bases, and 13 bases lay between the germline ends. This CDR3 region has 15 residues. Per the germline V gene, CDR1 is SGDLS and CDR2 is YYNGEE.

The chain combines TRBV9 with TRBJ2-7; D is uncertain. Sequencing was performed on naive CD8+ T cells from blood, with Jurkat cell RNA spiked in. Subset denoted: FACS-sorted CD8+CD4-CCR7+CD45RA+ naive T cells. The TCR comes from a human donor in good health. Some libraries in this study had Jurkat cell RNA spiked in. In nucleotides, the CDR3 is TGTGCCAGCAGCGTAGGGTGGCCCGGCAACTACGAGCAGTACTTC. This codes for CASSVGWPGNYEQYF.